The TCR beta chain under discussion was sequenced for a study of identical twins. TCRdb re-analysed the 5' RACE reads in MiXCR, keeping a single row per CDR3 protein. This sample has 140,000 to 150,000 distinct CDR3 sequences, with roughly 3.5% found just once. This clonotype appeared many times. This CDR3 contains 14 residues. The V segment lost 5 bases and the J segment 5 bases; nucleotides outside the gene matches: 6. Sequencing was done on a sample of memory T cells sorted from blood. V and J are TRBV12-3 or TRBV12-4 and TRBJ2-3; TRBD2 agrees at 8 bases. The TCR sequence derives from a man younger than 30 in good health. CDR3 sequence reads: CASSRSSGRDTQYF. The CDR3 DNA reads TGTGCCAGCAGTCGGTCGAGCGGGAGAGATACGCAGTATTTT.